These 18 T cell receptor beta chains share one sample of origin, sequenced in a study of T cells in Graves' hyperthyroidism and ophthalmopathy. The TCR beta CDR3 regions underwent amplification using RNA transcripts as the source. Researchers ran a first-round RT-PCR on the TCR CDR3 using the HTBI primer set. TCRdb re-analysed the multiplex PCR reads in MiXCR, keeping a single row per CDR3 protein. The sample shows 500,000 to 800,000 distinct CDR3 sequences, approximately 15% of them seen only once. The specimen sequenced was blood. The receptors come from a woman aged 45-65 years with Graves' ophthalmopathy.

The table lists this clonotype with many counts. This chain joins TRBV13 and TRBJ1-1, with 9 bases that match TRBD1. The J segment lost 4 bases and the V segment lost 5 bases, leaving 11 bases of the junction unmatched. CDR3 length: 16 amino acids. Germline assignment: CDR1 PRHDT and CDR2 FYEKMQ (reference sequence). The CDR3 DNA reads as TGTGCCAGCAGCCGGGACAGGGTTGGGTATCCCACTGAAGCTTTCTTT. Its protein is CASSRDRVGYPTEAFF.

J is TRBJ1-1 and V is TRBV2; TRBD1 agrees at 8 bases. The germline V gene has CDR1 SNHLY and CDR2 FYNNEI. The CDR3 contains 14 residues. Germline trimming cut 2 bases from V and 6 bases from J; bases unmatched to any gene: 5. DNA of the CDR3: TGTGCCAGCAGTGAAACCAGGGGGCGAGCTGAAGCTTTCTTT. Encoded protein: CASSETRGRAEAFF. Full variable domain (missing parts from reference TRBV2 and TRBJ1-1): EPEVTQTPSHQVTQMGQEVILRCVPISNHLYFYWYRQILGQKVEFLVSFYNNEISEKSEIFDDQFSVERPDGSNFTLKIRSTKLEDSAMYFCASSETRGRAEAFFGQGTRLTVV.

The chain combines TRBV6-2 or TRBV6-3 with TRBJ2-6; D is uncertain. V lost 7 bases and J lost 2, with 21 bases in between. The CDR3 totals 18 residues. Germline CDR1 MNHEY, CDR2 SVGEGT. This CDR3 is CASTNSGRSSPGANVLTF. DNA of the CDR3: TGTGCCAGCACCAACTCCGGCAGGTCGTCCCCTGGGGCCAACGTCCTGACTTTC.

The chain recombines TRBV7-9 with TRBJ2-2, with 8 nucleotides matching TRBD1. The junction had 3 bases not matched to a gene; V was cut back by 6 bases and J by 0 bases. Germline CDR1 is SEHNR and CDR2 is FQNEAQ (reference sequence). The CDR3 length is 15 residues. CDR3 residues: CASRQGQANTGELFF. The CDR3 DNA is TGTGCCAGCAGACAGGGACAGGCGAACACCGGGGAGCTGTTTTTT. Variable domain in full (rest from reference TRBV7-9 and TRBJ2-2): DTGVSQNPRHKITKRGQNVTFRCDPISEHNRLYWYRQTLGQGPEFLTYFQNEAQLEKSRLLSDRFSAERPKGSFSTLEIQRTEQGDSAMYLCASRQGQANTGELFFGEGSRLTVL.

This clonotype appeared a few times. The chain combines TRBV20-1 with TRBJ1-1; perhaps TRBD1 as D (5 bases). The CDR3 consists of 13 residues. CDR1 is DFQATT, CDR2 SNEGSKA, per germline (reference sequence). Trimming cost V 0 bases and J 7 bases, with 12 bases left between them. CDR3 coding DNA: TGCAGTGCTAGAGATCCAGGGCTCTATGAAGCTTTCTTT. Its protein is CSARDPGLYEAFF.

Many counts were recorded for this clonotype. CDR3 residues: CASSGTGTSGRRETQYF. For the CDR3, the DNA is TGTGCCAGCAGTGGTACCGGGACTAGCGGGAGGAGGGAGACCCAGTACTTC. The V and J genes are TRBV6-1 and TRBJ2-5; 15 positions match TRBD2. The CDR3 runs to 17 residues. The V and J ends lost 4 bases and 5 bases, in that order; junction bases with no gene match: 8. CDR1 and CDR2 (germline): MNHNS, SASEGT.

This clonotype was picked up a small number of times. V is TRBV5-1 and J is TRBJ2-7; 12 nucleotides match TRBD2. Germline CDR1 and CDR2: SGHRS and YFSETQ. V lost 1 base, J lost 5 bases, and 7 bases stayed unmatched. CDR3 length: 16 amino acids. The CDR3 spells CASSLTSGRSFNEQYF. DNA for the CDR3: TGCGCCAGCAGCTTGACTAGCGGGAGGTCTTTCAACGAGCAGTACTTC.

This clonotype was detected ten times or more. The chain joins TRBV3-1 to TRBJ2-1; 12 nucleotides line up with TRBD2. Trimming removed 4 bases from V and 6 bases from J; junction bases left unmatched: 7. Germline values: CDR1 LGHDT, CDR2 YNNKEL (reference sequence). This CDR3 is 16 amino acids long. The CDR3 region has the DNA TGTGCCAGCAGCCTGACCGGACTAGCGGGGTTCAATGAGCAGTTCTTC. Encoded protein: CASSLTGLAGFNEQFF.

V usage is TRBV7-2 and J usage is TRBJ2-7, with 8 nucleotides matching TRBD1. Germline assignment: CDR1 SGHTA and CDR2 FQGNSA. The junction had 5 bases not matched to a gene; V was cut back by 1 base and J by 3 bases. CDR3 length equals 15 residues. CDR3 residues: CASSLVFGQGYEQYF. CDR3 bases: TGTGCCAGCAGCTTAGTATTCGGACAGGGCTACGAGCAGTACTTC.

In its sample, this clonotype was seen many times. The chain combines TRBV30 with TRBJ1-5, with TRBD1 as a possible D gene (6 bases). CDR3 size: 13 residues. Germline lookup yields CDR1 GTSNPN and CDR2 SVGIG (reference sequence). Trimming pared 1 base from V and 4 bases from J, leaving 8 bases between. CDR3: CAWSEGGNQPQHF. CDR3 DNA sequence: TGTGCCTGGAGTGAAGGGGGAAATCAGCCCCAGCATTTT.

A word on this clonotype: This may come from a read error, since a much larger clone is one base off. The rearrangement uses TRBV27 and TRBJ1-2, with a weak D call TRBD1 (6 bases). The CDR3 length is 13 residues. Germline values: CDR1 MNHEY, CDR2 SMNVEV (reference sequence). CDR3 residues: CASSPRGVYGHTF. CDR3 coding DNA: TGTGCCAGCAGTCCCAGGGGCGTCTATGGCCACACCTTC.

The chain is built from TRBV9 and TRBJ1-3; maybe TRBD1 (6 bases). The CDR3 is 15 residues long. The V end was cut by 4 bases, the J end by 0 bases, with 11 bases between. Germline-derived CDR1 and CDR2 are SGDLS and YYNGEE. The CDR3: CASSRGDNSGNTIYF. For the CDR3, the DNA is TGTGCCAGCAGCAGAGGGGACAACTCTGGAAACACCATATATTTT.

This rearrangement joins TRBV5-6 to TRBJ2-3, with TRBD1 identical over 7 bases. The germline V gene encodes CDR1 SGHDT and CDR2 YYEEEE. There are 16 residues in the CDR3. The ends lost 2 bases at V and 2 bases at J; junction bases unmatched: 8. CDR3 sequence reads: CASSFDTGVFTDTQYF. As DNA, the CDR3 is TGTGCCAGCAGCTTCGACACAGGGGTCTTCACAGATACGCAGTATTTT.

This chain joins TRBV5-1 and TRBJ2-5; possibly TRBD2 for D (6 bases). Germline V gene data show CDR1 as SGHRS and CDR2 as YFSETQ. The CDR3 extends over 15 amino acids. Trimming stripped 2 bases from V and 5 bases from J, with 16 bases between. In DNA form, the CDR3 reads TGCGCCAGCAGCTTTTCGGACCTGGGGGGTGAGACCCAGTACTTC. Translation gives CASSFSDLGGETQYF.

As regards this clonotype: A much larger clonotype is one base distant, so this may be a read error. The V and J genes are TRBV5-5 and TRBJ1-1, with D possibly being TRBD1 (6 bases). Germline CDR1 and CDR2: SGHKS and YYEKEE (reference sequence). This CDR3 has 15 residues. The DNA of the CDR3 is TGTGCCAGCAGCTTTTCACAGGGCCCTAACACTGTAGCTTTCTTT. Protein: CASSFSQGPNTVAFF. The full variable domain, its missing parts supplied by reference TRBV5-5 and TRBJ1-1, is DAGVTQSPTHLIKTRGQQVTLRCSPISGHKSVSWYQQVLGQGPQFIFQYYEKEERGRGNFPDRFSARQFPNYSSELNVNALLLGDSALYLCASSFSQGPNTVAFFGQGTRLTVV.

This clonotype was seen at least ten times. This chain links TRBV12-3 or TRBV12-4 with TRBJ1-5; TRBD1 is a possible D gene (5 bases). This CDR3 is built from 14 residues. V was shortened by 3 bases and J by 6 bases, with 12 bases between the two germline ends. For the CDR3, the DNA is TGTGCCAGCAGTTTGTGGGGGGTCGGTCAGCCCCAGCATTTT. It is translated as CASSLWGVGQPQHF.

The chain links TRBV30 to TRBJ2-3, with D possibly being TRBD1 or TRBD2 (5 bases each). V lost 0 bases and J 8 bases, leaving 18 bases between the germline ends. Germline V gene sequence: CDR1 GTSNPN, CDR2 SVGIG (reference sequence). The CDR3 loop spans 15 amino acids. In DNA form, the CDR3 reads TGTGCCTGGAGTGTACGGGGCCTGAGCTCAGGTACGCAGTATTTT. It codes for CAWSVRGLSSGTQYF.

J is TRBJ1-5 and V is TRBV29-1; D unresolved. Germline CDR1 is SQVTM and CDR2 is ANQGSEA. The CDR3 spans 13 residues. V lost 6 bases, J lost 5 bases, and 14 bases lay in between. The CDR3 spells CSVMYGLDQPQHF. The CDR3 DNA is TGCAGCGTGATGTACGGACTTGATCAGCCCCAGCATTTT.